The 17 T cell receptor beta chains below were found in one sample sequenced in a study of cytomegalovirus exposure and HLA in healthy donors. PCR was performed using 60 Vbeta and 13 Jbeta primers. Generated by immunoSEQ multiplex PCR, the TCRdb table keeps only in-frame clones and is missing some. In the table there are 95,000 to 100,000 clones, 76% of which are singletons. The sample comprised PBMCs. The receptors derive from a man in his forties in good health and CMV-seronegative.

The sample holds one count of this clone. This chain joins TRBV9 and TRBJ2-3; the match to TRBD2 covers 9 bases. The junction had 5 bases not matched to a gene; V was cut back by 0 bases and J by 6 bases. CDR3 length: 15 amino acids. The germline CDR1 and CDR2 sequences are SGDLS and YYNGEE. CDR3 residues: CASSVEVAGDDTQYF. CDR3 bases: TGTGCCAGCAGCGTAGAGGTAGCGGGGGATGATACGCAGTATTTT.

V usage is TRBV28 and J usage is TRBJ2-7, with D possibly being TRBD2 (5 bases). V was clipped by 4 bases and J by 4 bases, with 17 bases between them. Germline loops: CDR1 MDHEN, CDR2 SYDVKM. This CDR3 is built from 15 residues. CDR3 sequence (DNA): TGTGCCAGCAGTTCGATCTCCGGGATCTCGTACGAGCAGTACTTC. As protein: CASSSISGISYEQYF.

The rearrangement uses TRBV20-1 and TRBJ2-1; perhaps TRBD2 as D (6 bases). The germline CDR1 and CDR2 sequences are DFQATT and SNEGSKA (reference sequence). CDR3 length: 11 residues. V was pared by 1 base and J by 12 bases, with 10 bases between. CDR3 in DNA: TGCAGTGCTAGAGTAGCGGCGCCGCAGTTCTTC. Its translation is CSARVAAPQFF.

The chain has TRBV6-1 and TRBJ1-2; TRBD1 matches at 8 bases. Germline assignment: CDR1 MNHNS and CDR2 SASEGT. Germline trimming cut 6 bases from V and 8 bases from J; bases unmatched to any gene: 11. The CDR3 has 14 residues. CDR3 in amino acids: CASRQERTGWGYTF. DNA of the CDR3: TGTGCCAGCAGACAGGAACGGACAGGGTGGGGCTACACCTTC.

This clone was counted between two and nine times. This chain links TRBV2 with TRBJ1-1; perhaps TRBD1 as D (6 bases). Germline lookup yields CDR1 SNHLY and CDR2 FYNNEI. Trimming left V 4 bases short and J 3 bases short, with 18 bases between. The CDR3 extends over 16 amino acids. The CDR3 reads CASSVVAGARDTEAFF. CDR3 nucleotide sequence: TGTGCCAGCAGTGTCGTGGCAGGGGCTAGGGACACTGAAGCTTTCTTT.

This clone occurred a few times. The CDR3, as DNA: TGTGCCAGCAGCGTAGACGGCGGCCGGAACAATGAGCAGTTCTTC. This encodes CASSVDGGRNNEQFF. The chain has TRBV9 and TRBJ2-1; D ambiguous. Trimming stripped 0 bases from V and 5 bases from J, with 12 bases between. CDR3 size: 15 residues. Germline loops: CDR1 SGDLS, CDR2 YYNGEE.

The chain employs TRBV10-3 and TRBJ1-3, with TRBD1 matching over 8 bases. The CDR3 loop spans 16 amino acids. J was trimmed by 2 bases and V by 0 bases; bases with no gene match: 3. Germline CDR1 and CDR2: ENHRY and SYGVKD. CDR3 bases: TGTGCCATCAGTGAGTCGTCAGGGGGCCCTGGAAACACCATATATTTT. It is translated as CAISESSGGPGNTIYF.

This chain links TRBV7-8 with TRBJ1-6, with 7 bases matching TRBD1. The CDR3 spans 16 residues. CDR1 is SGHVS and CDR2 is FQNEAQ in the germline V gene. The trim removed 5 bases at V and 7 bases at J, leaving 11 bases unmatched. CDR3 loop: CASSTRPGGGNSPLHF. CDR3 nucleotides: TGTGCCAGCAGCACTCGACCGGGAGGGGGCAATTCACCCCTCCACTTT.

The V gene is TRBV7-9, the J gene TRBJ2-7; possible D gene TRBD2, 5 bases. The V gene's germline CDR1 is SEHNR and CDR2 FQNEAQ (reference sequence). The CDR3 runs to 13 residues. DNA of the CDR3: TGTTCCAGCAGCTTTTTCCCGGGAAACGAGCAGTACGTC. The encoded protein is CSSSFFPGNEQYV.

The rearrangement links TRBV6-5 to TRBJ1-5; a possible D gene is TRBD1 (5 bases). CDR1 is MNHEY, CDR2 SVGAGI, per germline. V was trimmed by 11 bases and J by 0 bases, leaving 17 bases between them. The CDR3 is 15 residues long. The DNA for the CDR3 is TGTGCCGGTACCGGAGGGGCTATTAGCAATCAGCCCCAGCATTTT. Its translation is CAGTGGAISNQPQHF.

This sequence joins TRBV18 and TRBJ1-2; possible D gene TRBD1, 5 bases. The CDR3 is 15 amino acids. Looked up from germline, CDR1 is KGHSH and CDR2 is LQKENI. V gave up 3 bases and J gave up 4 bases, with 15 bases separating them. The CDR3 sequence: CASSPGGGAAYGYTF. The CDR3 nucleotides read TGTGCCAGCTCACCCGGGGGAGGGGCGGCCTATGGCTACACCTTC.

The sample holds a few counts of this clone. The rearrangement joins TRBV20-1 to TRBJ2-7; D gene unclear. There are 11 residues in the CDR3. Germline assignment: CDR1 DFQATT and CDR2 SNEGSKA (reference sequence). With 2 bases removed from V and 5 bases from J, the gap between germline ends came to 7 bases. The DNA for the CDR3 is TGCAGTGCTAGAAGTCCAGACGAGCAGTACTTC. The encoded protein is CSARSPDEQYF.

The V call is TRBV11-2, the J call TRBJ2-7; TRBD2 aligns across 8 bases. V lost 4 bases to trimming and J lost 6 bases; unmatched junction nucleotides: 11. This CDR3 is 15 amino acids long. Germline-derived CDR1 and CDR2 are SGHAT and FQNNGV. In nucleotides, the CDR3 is TGTGCCAGCAGCTACTACTCGGGGGGGAGGACCGAGCAGTACTTC. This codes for CASSYYSGGRTEQYF.

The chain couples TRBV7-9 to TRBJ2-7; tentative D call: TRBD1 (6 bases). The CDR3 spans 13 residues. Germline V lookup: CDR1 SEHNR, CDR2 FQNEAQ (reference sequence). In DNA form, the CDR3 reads TGTTCCAGCAGCCGGGACACAACCTACGAGCAGTACGTC. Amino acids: CSSSRDTTYEQYV.

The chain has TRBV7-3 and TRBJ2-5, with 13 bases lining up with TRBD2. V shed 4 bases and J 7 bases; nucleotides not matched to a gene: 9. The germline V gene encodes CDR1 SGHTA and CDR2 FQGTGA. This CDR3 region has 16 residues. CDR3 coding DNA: TGTGCCAGCAGCTCGACTAGCGGGGGGATGCCCAGGACCCAGTACTTC. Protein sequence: CASSSTSGGMPRTQYF.

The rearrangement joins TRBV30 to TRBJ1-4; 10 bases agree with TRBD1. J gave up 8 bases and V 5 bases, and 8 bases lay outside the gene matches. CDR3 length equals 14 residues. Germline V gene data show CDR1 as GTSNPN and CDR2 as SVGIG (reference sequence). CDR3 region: CAWERGQGNEKLFF. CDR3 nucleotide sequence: TGTGCCTGGGAGCGGGGACAGGGGAACGAAAAACTGTTTTTT.

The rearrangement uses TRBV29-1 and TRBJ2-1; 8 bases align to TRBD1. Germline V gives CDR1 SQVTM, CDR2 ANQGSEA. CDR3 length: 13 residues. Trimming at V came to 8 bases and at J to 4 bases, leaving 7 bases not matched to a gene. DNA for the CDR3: TGCAGCTTTCAGGGGGCGTTTTACAATGAGCAGTTCTTC. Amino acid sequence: CSFQGAFYNEQFF.